This TCR beta chain was recovered during a study of breast tumors, draining lymph nodes, adjacent tissues. Notes on the study in general: Tumors had less TCR diversity than lymph nodes, more than nontumor tissue.

One entry per CDR3 protein, called by TCRdb with MiXCR from the multiplex PCR reads. Of 150,000 or so distinct CDR3 sequences listed, approximately 33% are singletons. The CDR3 runs to 17 residues. The V gene's germline CDR1 is MNHNY and CDR2 SVGAGI (reference sequence). With 2 bases clipped from V and 1 base from J, the junction kept 4 bases outside the gene matches. Samples came from axillary lymph nodes draining the breast cancer. With respect to this clonotype: Antigen: not known. A read error is possible here, since a much larger clone lies one base away.

This clonotype was obtained from a female donor with breast cancer. Some clones in this sample may be carry-over from other donors' samples. The J gene is TRBJ2-6, the V gene TRBV6-6; TRBD1 aligns across 8 bases. Sequenced input: axillary lymph node tissue. The DNA for the CDR3 is TGTGCCAGCAGTTACGGGACAGGACTTTCTGGGGCCAACGTCCTGACTTTC. It translates to CASSYGTGLSGANVLTF.